This passage covers 26 T cell receptor beta chains from one sample sequenced in a study of beta chain features in type 1 diabetes. The authors reverse transcribed all of the isolated RNA, so sequencing captured expressed TCRB transcripts. Sequencing was performed with immunoSEQ multiplex PCR; in TCRdb, only in-frame clones are kept and a portion is missing. The sample carries about 290,000 clones, approximately 8.1% recorded once. Sequencing was done on a sample of central memory CD4+ T cells from blood. Receptors originate from a woman aged 18-29 years in good health.

This clone was seen only a few times. A far larger clone is one nucleotide away, so this likely arose from a read error. The rearrangement uses TRBV9 and TRBJ2-3; TRBD1 matches at 8 bases. Germline values: CDR1 SGDLS, CDR2 YYNGEE. This CDR3 contains 14 residues. Trimming at V came to 5 bases and at J to 1 base, leaving 3 bases not matched to a gene. CDR3 loop: CASSFRGRTDTQYF. Written as DNA, the CDR3 is TGTGCCAGCAGTTTCAGGGGGCGCACAGATACGCAGTATTTT.

The chain has TRBV7-3 and TRBJ2-2; weak D call: TRBD2 (6 bases). Between the trimmed V and J ends, which lost 1 base and 7 bases, there was a span of 13 bases. This CDR3 region has 15 residues. Looked up from germline, CDR1 is SGHTA and CDR2 is FQGTGA. CDR3 loop: CASSLMAGSGGELFF. In nucleotides, the CDR3 is TGTGCCAGCAGCTTAATGGCGGGGTCGGGCGGGGAGCTGTTTTTT.

In its sample, this clone was seen a few times. The chain joins TRBV11-2 to TRBJ2-1; no reliable D call. The CDR3 runs to 13 residues. From germline, CDR1 is SGHAT and CDR2 FQNNGV. With 8 bases removed from V and 5 bases from J, the gap between germline ends came to 13 bases. For the CDR3, the DNA is TGTGCCAGCGGACGAAGGCCTGACAATGAGCAGTTCTTC. Residues: CASGRRPDNEQFF.

The chain links TRBV29-1 to TRBJ2-3, with 8 bases matching TRBD2. This CDR3 has 15 residues. Trimming cost V 3 bases and J 1 base; bases outside gene matches: 6. From germline, CDR1 is SQVTM and CDR2 ANQGSEA. The CDR3 is CSVEPSAGGTDTQYF. The CDR3 region has the DNA TGCAGCGTTGAGCCCTCAGCGGGAGGCACAGATACGCAGTATTTT.

V usage is TRBV7-2 and J usage is TRBJ2-7; no firm D call. Germline V gene data show CDR1 as SGHTA and CDR2 as FQGNSA. Trimming removed 0 bases at V and 6 bases at J, with 9 bases between. The CDR3 contains 13 residues. CDR3 protein: CASSLATQREQYV. As DNA, the CDR3 is TGTGCCAGCAGCTTAGCGACCCAGCGCGAGCAGTACGTC.

This clone came up a few times. DNA for the CDR3: TGTGCCAGCAATACGGGCAACAAACAAGAGACCCAGTACTTC. Translated, it gives CASNTGNKQETQYF. The chain combines TRBV28 with TRBJ2-5; D gene ambiguous. CDR1 MDHEN and CDR2 SYDVKM come from the germline V gene. Trimming left V 7 bases short and J 2 bases short, with 14 bases between. This CDR3 comprises 14 residues.

The chain carries TRBV28 and TRBJ2-5; no clear D. The CDR3 loop spans 12 amino acids. The V gene lost 3 bases and the J gene lost 4 bases, with 6 bases spanning the gap. From germline, CDR1 is MDHEN and CDR2 SYDVKM. Written as DNA, the CDR3 is TGTGCCAGCAGTTTGGTGGGAGAGACCCAGTACTTC. This translates into CASSLVGETQYF.

This clone appeared a few times. This rearrangement joins TRBV5-1 to TRBJ2-5; 8 nucleotides agree with TRBD1. This CDR3 is built from 15 residues. With V trimmed by 3 bases and J by 4 bases, 8 bases remained unmatched. Germline V gene data show CDR1 as SGHRS and CDR2 as YFSETQ. Written as DNA, the CDR3 is TGCGCCAGCAGCTCCTTGGGGACAGGAGGAGAGACCCAGTACTTC. It encodes CASSSLGTGGETQYF.

This clone was detected a few times. V usage is TRBV28 and J usage is TRBJ2-5, with TRBD2 identical over 9 bases. Germline V gene lookup returns CDR1 MDHEN and CDR2 SYDVKM. V dropped 7 bases and J dropped 5; count of bases not matched to a gene: 14. CDR3 length: 16 amino acids. In DNA form, the CDR3 reads TGTGCCAGCATGGGGCTAGCGGGGACAAATTGGGAGACCCAGTACTTC. Encoded protein: CASMGLAGTNWETQYF.

This clone was counted between two and nine times. This chain joins TRBV18 and TRBJ1-5; TRBD1 agrees at 10 bases. This CDR3 is built from 18 residues. The V and J ends lost 2 bases and 0 bases, in that order; junction bases with no gene match: 7. Germline assignment: CDR1 KGHSH and CDR2 LQKENI. The CDR3 sequence is CASSPETGGLYSNQPQHF. In DNA, the CDR3 is TGTGCCAGCTCACCAGAGACAGGGGGCCTGTATAGCAATCAGCCCCAGCATTTT. Full variable domain (outside the CDR3, taken from reference TRBV18 and TRBJ1-5): NAGVMQNPRHLVRRRGQEARLRCSPMKGHSHVYWYRQLPEEGLKFMVYLQKENIIDESGMPKERFSAEFPKEGPSILRIQQVVRGDSAAYFCASSPETGGLYSNQPQHFGDGTRLSIL.

This clone occurred a few times. The rearrangement uses TRBV29-1 and TRBJ2-7, with a weak D call TRBD1 (6 bases). V was shortened by 4 bases and J by 7 bases, with 8 bases between the two germline ends. This CDR3 is built from 10 residues. Germline loops: CDR1 SQVTM, CDR2 ANQGSEA. CDR3 nucleotide sequence: TGCAGCGTTGGCGACAGGGAGCAGTACTTC. It codes for CSVGDREQYF.

This rearrangement joins TRBV7-2 to TRBJ2-7; TRBD1 matches at 8 bases. The CDR3 spans 13 residues. Germline CDR1 reads SGHTA; CDR2 reads FQGNSA. The ends lost 5 bases at V and 6 bases at J; junction bases unmatched: 6. In DNA form, the CDR3 reads TGTGCCAGCAGCAAAGACAGGGGCGGCGAGCAGTACGTC. Translation: CASSKDRGGEQYV.

This clone was counted between two and nine times. This sequence joins TRBV19 and TRBJ2-3, with D maybe TRBD1 (6 bases). The V gene lost 6 bases and the J gene lost 0 bases, with 16 bases spanning the gap. This CDR3 contains 16 residues. The germline V gene has CDR1 LNHDA and CDR2 SQIVND (reference sequence). The CDR3 protein is CASRRTATSSTDTQYF. The CDR3 DNA follows: TGTGCCAGTAGGAGGACAGCGACATCAAGCACAGATACGCAGTATTTT.

The rearrangement joins TRBV19 to TRBJ2-1; no clear D gene. This CDR3 spans 14 amino acids. V gave up 5 bases and J gave up 0 bases, with 8 bases separating them. Germline lookup yields CDR1 LNHDA and CDR2 SQIVND (reference sequence). The CDR3 reads CASSLSSSYNEQFF. Here the CDR3 DNA reads TGTGCCAGTAGTCTTTCTAGCTCCTACAATGAGCAGTTCTTC.

This clone occurred many times. The rearrangement uses TRBV28 and TRBJ2-2, with TRBD2 identical over 7 bases. CDR1 and CDR2 (germline): MDHEN, SYDVKM. V lost 7 bases to trimming and J lost 5 bases; unmatched junction nucleotides: 7. This CDR3 comprises 14 residues. In DNA, the CDR3 is TGTGCCAGCAACGAGGGAGGGGAGACCGGGGAGCTGTTTTTT. Protein sequence: CASNEGGETGELFF.

CDR3 residues: CASSEPGDSNQPQHF. CDR3 sequence (DNA): TGTGCCAGCAGTGAGCCGGGAGATAGCAATCAGCCCCAGCATTTT. The chain carries TRBV25-1 and TRBJ1-5; no clear D gene. CDR1 is MGHDK and CDR2 is SYGVNS in the germline V gene. Trimming left V 3 bases short and J 0 bases short, with 9 bases between. CDR3 size: 15 residues. Full variable domain (rest looked up from reference TRBV25-1 and TRBJ1-5): EADIYQTPRYLVIGTGKKITLECSQTMGHDKMYWYQQDPGMELHLIHYSYGVNSTEKGDLSSESTVSRIRTEHFPLTLESARPSHTSQYLCASSEPGDSNQPQHFGDGTRLSIL.

The CDR3 here is CASRKPGQPTYEQYF. DNA of the CDR3: TGTGCCAGCAGAAAACCGGGACAGCCGACCTACGAGCAGTACTTC. This sequence joins TRBV5-4 and TRBJ2-7; 7 bases line up with TRBD1. V shed 5 bases, J shed 2 bases, and the junction held 10 bases outside the gene matches. The CDR3 runs to 15 residues. Germline CDR1 SGHNT, CDR2 YYREEE (reference sequence).

Only a few counts were recorded for this clone. The chain employs TRBV11-3 and TRBJ2-3, with 8 bases matching TRBD2. V lost 8 bases, J lost 4 bases, and 5 bases stayed unmatched. There are 13 residues in the CDR3. The V gene's germline CDR1 is SGHNT and CDR2 YENEEA. For the CDR3, the DNA is TGTGCCAGCCAGAGCGGGAGAGCAGATACGCAGTATTTT. It codes for CASQSGRADTQYF. Combining the CDR3 with reference TRBV11-3 and TRBJ2-3 gives the whole variable domain EAGVVQSPRYKIIEKKQPVAFWCNPISGHNTLYWYLQNLGQGPELLIRYENEEAVDDSQLPKDRFSAERLKGVDSTLKIQPAELGDSAVYLCASQSGRADTQYFGPGTRLTVL.

CDR3 residues: CASSLGGDKNIQYF. For the CDR3, the DNA is TGTGCCAGCAGCTTAGGCGGAGACAAAAACATTCAGTACTTC. The rearrangement uses TRBV7-8 and TRBJ2-4; D is unclear. The length of the CDR3 is 14 residues. Deletions cut 1 base from V and 3 bases from J, with 7 bases between. Germline assignment: CDR1 SGHVS and CDR2 FQNEAQ.

CDR3 in amino acids: CASSKRKLFF. The CDR3 DNA is TGTGCCAGCAGCAAGAGGAAACTGTTTTTT. The chain carries TRBV21-1 and TRBJ1-4. TRBV21-1 is marked as a pseudogene. The CDR3 loop spans 10 amino acids.

The chain is built from TRBV18 and TRBJ1-2; no clear D gene. V lost 1 base and J lost 3, with 6 bases in between. Looked up from germline, CDR1 is KGHSH and CDR2 is LQKENI. CDR3 length: 13 residues. The CDR3 DNA follows: TGTGCCAGCTCACCACAGGACCACTATGGCTACACCTTC. It translates to CASSPQDHYGYTF.

This clone was counted only a few times. The gene calls are TRBV5-1 and TRBJ1-1; D remains ambiguous. Germline CDR1 SGHRS, CDR2 YFSETQ. The CDR3 loop spans 12 amino acids. Trimming shortened V by 4 bases and J by 6 bases, and 10 bases separated the two germline ends. The CDR3 sequence: CASSQDGAEAFF. The DNA of the CDR3 is TGCGCCAGCAGCCAGGACGGCGCTGAAGCTTTCTTT.

This clone was counted only a few times. For the CDR3, the DNA is TGCGCCAGCAAGGCAGGGGGGAACACTGAAGCTTTCTTT. This gives the protein CASKAGGNTEAFF. This chain uses TRBV4-3 with TRBJ1-1; 7 nucleotides line up with TRBD1. J was trimmed by 1 base and V by 7 bases; bases with no gene match: 3. CDR1 LGHNA and CDR2 YSLEER come from the germline V gene. CDR3 length equals 13 residues.

This clone appeared many times. V gene TRBV29-1 combines with J gene TRBJ2-1; 8 bases agree with TRBD1. Per the germline V gene, CDR1 is SQVTM and CDR2 is ANQGSEA. The CDR3 is made up of 14 amino acids. V was clipped by 3 bases and J by 0 bases; unmatched bases: 1. CDR3 DNA sequence: TGCAGCGTTGACGACAGGGGCTCCTACAATGAGCAGTTCTTC. As protein: CSVDDRGSYNEQFF.

In its sample, this clone was seen a few times. The chain has TRBV2 and TRBJ2-7; D may be TRBD2 (5 bases). Germline V gene data show CDR1 as SNHLY and CDR2 as FYNNEI. Trimming left V 5 bases short and J 2 bases short, with 10 bases between. The CDR3 extends over 13 amino acids. This CDR3 reads CASSITGTYEQYF. For the CDR3, the DNA is TGTGCCAGCAGTATCACGGGGACCTACGAGCAGTACTTC.

The chain has TRBV9 and TRBJ2-3; perhaps D is TRBD1 or TRBD2 (5 bases each). Trimming cost V 4 bases and J 2 bases, with 14 bases left between them. Germline-derived CDR1 and CDR2 are SGDLS and YYNGEE. This CDR3 is built from 15 residues. This chain's CDR3 is CASSRDRRVTDTQYF. CDR3 DNA sequence: TGTGCCAGCAGCAGGGACCGACGCGTCACAGATACGCAGTATTTT. The variable domain in full, with the rest retrieved from reference TRBV9 and TRBJ2-3, is DSGVTQTPKHLITATGQRVTLRCSPRSGDLSVYWYQQSLDQGLQFLIQYYNGEERAKGNILERFSAQQFPDLHSELNLSSLELGDSALYFCASSRDRRVTDTQYFGPGTRLTVL.